Given below is one T cell receptor beta chain in context. This sample was included in a study of blood T cell repertoires in COVID-19. Study-wide context: PBMCs, B-cell-depleted T cells, or T cells provided the cDNA or gDNA that made up the material.

Authors' analysis steps: Reference gene primer amplification in the assay estimated nucleated cell counts. The repertoire was sequenced with immunoSEQ multiplex PCR; TCRdb's copy has only in-frame clones and lacks some. V, J and clone size were drawn from that table, and D and trimming were deduced from the DNA. The sample includes roughly 65,000 clones, about nine tenths of them seen just once. Germline assignment: CDR1 SGHRS and CDR2 YFSETQ. After removal of 4 bases from V and 8 bases from J, the junction contained 7 bases not matched to a gene. There are 15 residues in the CDR3. V usage is TRBV5-1 and J usage is TRBJ2-1; 12 bases fit TRBD2. Sequenced sample: peripheral blood. The TCR comes from a man between 60 and 75 years old with acute or convalescent COVID-19. Here the CDR3 reads CASSPAGTSGYEQFF. The CDR3 nucleotides read TGCGCCAGCAGCCCGGCCGGGACTAGCGGGTATGAGCAGTTCTTC.